This T cell receptor (beta chain) was profiled in a study of blood T cell repertoires in COVID-19. Authors' processing steps: Cell counts per sample came from amplifying reference gene primers. Profiled with immunoSEQ multiplex PCR; TCRdb holds only in-frame clones, not every one. V and J calls and clone size are given by that table; D and trimming were obtained from the DNA. The data hold a few hundred thousand clones, with approximately 90% observed a single time. This CDR3 region has 15 residues. Germline CDR1 SGDLS, CDR2 YYNGEE. V lost 0 bases, J lost 0 bases, and 10 bases lay in between. V usage is TRBV9 and J usage is TRBJ2-7; D is unclear. The specimen sequenced was peripheral blood. The receptor comes from a woman aged 45-65 years with active or convalescent COVID-19. This CDR3 is CASSVATADSYEQYF. DNA for the CDR3: TGTGCCAGCAGCGTAGCTACTGCGGACTCCTACGAGCAGTACTTC.